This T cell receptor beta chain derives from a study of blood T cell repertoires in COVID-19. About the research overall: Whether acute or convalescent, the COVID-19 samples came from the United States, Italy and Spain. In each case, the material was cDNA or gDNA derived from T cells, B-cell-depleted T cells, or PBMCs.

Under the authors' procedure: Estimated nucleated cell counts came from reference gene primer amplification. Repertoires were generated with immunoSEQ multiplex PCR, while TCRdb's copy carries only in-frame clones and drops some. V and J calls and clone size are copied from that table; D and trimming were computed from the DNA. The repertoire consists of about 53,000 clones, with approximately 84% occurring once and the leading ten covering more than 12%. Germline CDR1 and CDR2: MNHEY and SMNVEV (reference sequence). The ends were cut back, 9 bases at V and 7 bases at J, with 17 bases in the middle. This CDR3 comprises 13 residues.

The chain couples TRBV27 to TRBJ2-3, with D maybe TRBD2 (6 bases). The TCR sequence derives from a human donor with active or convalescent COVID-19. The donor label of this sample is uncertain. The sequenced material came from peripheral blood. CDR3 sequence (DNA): TGTGCCAGTCAGACTAGTTCCCGGAATACGCAGTATTTT. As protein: CASQTSSRNTQYF.